This record covers a single T cell receptor beta chain. The germline V gene has CDR1 LNHNV and CDR2 YYDKDF (reference sequence). With V trimmed by 6 bases and J by 7 bases, 7 bases remained unmatched. The CDR3 is 14 residues long. This specimen belongs to a study of blood T cell repertoires in COVID-19. TCRdb's copy holds only in-frame clones and misses some; the assay was immunoSEQ multiplex PCR. The table has 150,000 or so clones, roughly 84% seen once. Sequenced input: peripheral blood. The rearrangement uses TRBV15 and TRBJ2-1, with 9 bases matching TRBD2. This TCR came from a woman aged 60-75 years with COVID-19, enrolled during active disease. CDR3 amino acids: CATSRSGSRNEQFF. CDR3 nucleotide sequence: TGTGCCACCAGTCGTAGCGGGAGTAGGAATGAGCAGTTCTTC. The whole variable domain, filled in from reference TRBV15 and TRBJ2-1, reads DAMVIQNPRYQVTQFGKPVTLSCSQTLNHNVMYWYQQKSSQAPKLLFHYYDKDFNNEADTPDNFQSRRPNTSFCFLDIRSPGLGDTAMYLCATSRSGSRNEQFFGPGTRLTVL.